These 19 T cell receptor beta chains originate from one sample sequenced in a study of Tregs in tolerant kidney transplant recipients. Sequencing used immunoSEQ multiplex PCR; TCRdb keeps in-frame clones, though not all of them. The sample gives 92,000 or so clones, more than 80% of which show up once; over 4% is in the top ten. Source material: CD8+ T cells from blood. Receptors originate from a human donor in good health.

This chain connects TRBV6-1 to TRBJ2-2; the D is unclear. Trimming left V 3 bases short and J 7 bases short, with 12 bases between. The CDR3 is 14 residues long. The germline gives CDR1 MNHNS, CDR2 SASEGT. The CDR3 coding sequence is TGTGCCAGCAGTGACGGACCTGGCGTCGGGGAGCTGTTTTTT. Protein product: CASSDGPGVGELFF.

The J gene is TRBJ2-5, the V gene TRBV6-5; tentative D call: TRBD2 (7 bases). Trimming pared 1 base from V and 5 bases from J, leaving 14 bases between. Looked up from germline, CDR1 is MNHEY and CDR2 is SVGAGI. There are 15 residues in the CDR3. CDR3 coding DNA: TGTGCCAGCAGTTACTTCGGGGGGCGCGGGGAGACCCAGTACTTC. Translated: CASSYFGGRGETQYF.

The rearrangement uses TRBV5-1 and TRBJ2-1; TRBD2 matches at 8 bases. CDR1 and CDR2 (germline): SGHRS, YFSETQ. V lost 3 bases and J lost 6; bases outside the gene matches: 14. CDR3 length: 17 amino acids. This chain's CDR3 is CASSSRVAGRDFNEQFF. The CDR3 bases are TGCGCCAGCAGCTCCAGGGTCGCCGGGAGGGATTTCAATGAGCAGTTCTTC.

V is TRBV4-1 and J is TRBJ1-5, with 7 bases fitting TRBD1. This CDR3 region has 17 residues. The V segment lost 5 bases and the J segment 6 bases; nucleotides outside the gene matches: 16. CDR1 MGHRA and CDR2 YSYEKL come from the germline V gene. CDR3 loop: CASSYAGQTGSVQPQHF. In nucleotides, the CDR3 is TGCGCCAGCAGCTACGCGGGACAGACAGGGTCGGTTCAGCCCCAGCATTTT.

The rearrangement joins TRBV7-9 to TRBJ2-7; D may be TRBD2 (5 bases). The CDR3 runs 16 residues. Germline V lookup: CDR1 SEHNR, CDR2 FQNEAQ (reference sequence). V lost 6 bases and J lost 3, with 21 bases in between. CDR3 in DNA: TGTGCCAGCAGTAGATCCGGGGTCCCTTACTTCTACGAGCAGTACTTC. Its protein is CASSRSGVPYFYEQYF.

The chain employs TRBV20-1 and TRBJ1-5; the D is unclear. The germline V gene encodes CDR1 DFQATT and CDR2 SNEGSKA (reference sequence). The CDR3 runs to 10 residues. V lost 0 bases and J 6 bases, leaving 0 bases between the germline ends. CDR3 nucleotide sequence: TGCAGTGCTAGAGATCAGCCCCAGCATTTT. Its protein product is CSARDQPQHF.

This chain links TRBV2 with TRBJ2-7, with 10 bases that match TRBD1. The V segment lost 1 base and the J segment 4 bases; nucleotides outside the gene matches: 4. This CDR3 is 15 amino acids long. Germline values: CDR1 SNHLY, CDR2 FYNNEI. In nucleotides, the CDR3 is TGTGCCAGCAGTGAAGGGACAGGGGGACTATACGAGCAGTACTTC. This codes for CASSEGTGGLYEQYF.

J is TRBJ2-1 and V is TRBV29-1; maybe TRBD2 (7 bases). The CDR3 is 13 amino acids. Germline-derived CDR1 and CDR2 are SQVTM and ANQGSEA. The V gene lost 4 bases and the J gene lost 4 bases, with 11 bases spanning the gap. The CDR3 spells CSVAGGSYNEQFF. DNA of the CDR3: TGCAGCGTTGCGGGGGGCTCTTACAATGAGCAGTTCTTC.

The chain couples TRBV7-3 to TRBJ2-1; no definite D call. The CDR3 spans 14 residues. CDR1 is SGHTA, CDR2 FQGTGA, per germline. Trimming removed 2 bases at V and 9 bases at J, with 14 bases between. The CDR3 coding sequence is TGTGCCAGCAGCTTAGGGCTTCTTGGCGGTGAGCAGTTCTTC. It yields the protein CASSLGLLGGEQFF.

The V call is TRBV12-2, the J call TRBJ2-5; the table assigns TRBD2, which was not confirmed against the DNA. TRBV12-2 is assigned pseudogene status. The CDR3 has 16 residues. Written as DNA, the CDR3 is TGTGCAAGTCGCTTAGCCCTAGCGGGACTTCAAGAGACCCAGTACTTC. Amino acids: CASRLALAGLQETQYF.

J is TRBJ2-7 and V is TRBV6-1; TRBD2 aligns across 8 bases. This CDR3 spans 13 amino acids. From germline, CDR1 is MNHNS and CDR2 SASEGT. Trimming cost V 5 bases and J 3 bases; bases outside gene matches: 3. The CDR3, as DNA: TGTGCCAGCAGTCCAACTAGCGGCTACGAGCAGTACTTC. Translation: CASSPTSGYEQYF.

The gene calls are TRBV4-1 and TRBJ2-1; D unresolved. The germline V gene has CDR1 MGHRA and CDR2 YSYEKL. Trimming shortened V by 4 bases and J by 4 bases, and 14 bases separated the two germline ends. The CDR3 runs 15 residues. The CDR3 nucleotides are TGCGCCAGCAGCCGTCTCGCCCCCCCTTACAATGAGCAGTTCTTC. Translated, it gives CASSRLAPPYNEQFF.

The V and J genes are TRBV11-2 and TRBJ2-5; unclear D gene. The CDR3 spans 13 residues. Trimming left V 4 bases short and J 5 bases short, with 11 bases between. Germline lookup yields CDR1 SGHAT and CDR2 FQNNGV. DNA of the CDR3: TGTGCCAGCAGCTCCGGGCGCGAGGAGACCCAGTACTTC. This sequence encodes CASSSGREETQYF.

By its share, this clone is medium-sized (0.01 to 0.1%). V is TRBV15 and J is TRBJ1-4, with D perhaps TRBD1 (5 bases). This CDR3 has 15 residues. The V and J ends lost 2 bases and 5 bases respectively, with 12 bases between them. CDR1 LNHNV and CDR2 YYDKDF come from the germline V gene (reference sequence). The CDR3 region is CATSRTTAANEKLFF. The CDR3 DNA reads TGTGCCACCAGCAGAACGACAGCCGCCAATGAAAAACTGTTTTTT.

This clone was counted a few times. The rearrangement joins TRBV27 to TRBJ2-7, with D unresolved. This CDR3 spans 15 amino acids. With 0 bases removed from V and 3 bases from J, the gap between germline ends came to 12 bases. From germline, CDR1 is MNHEY and CDR2 SMNVEV (reference sequence). This chain's CDR3 is CASSLSSRAHYEQYF. The CDR3 DNA follows: TGTGCCAGCAGTTTATCTTCTAGGGCACACTACGAGCAGTACTTC.

V gene TRBV4-1 combines with J gene TRBJ1-5, with 8 nucleotides matching TRBD1. This CDR3 spans 19 amino acids. V gave up 0 bases and J gave up 1 base; unmatched junction bases: 11. Germline-derived CDR1 and CDR2 are MGHRA and YSYEKL. CDR3 sequence (DNA): TGCGCCAGCAGCCAAGATAGCGCACAGGGGGTGGGAAGCAATCAGCCCCAGCATTTT. Its protein is CASSQDSAQGVGSNQPQHF.

The CDR3 DNA reads as TGTGCCAGCAGCCCAGGGACACCCTCTAGGCAGTTCTTC. Encoded protein: CASSPGTPSRQFF. The chain joins TRBV13 to TRBJ2-1; a weak D match, TRBD1 (6 bases). The CDR3 spans 13 residues. From germline, CDR1 is PRHDT and CDR2 FYEKMQ (reference sequence). Trimming took off 5 bases at V and 12 bases at J, with 17 bases between the two ends. The variable domain in full, completed from reference TRBV13 and TRBJ2-1, reads AAGVIQSPRHLIKEKRETATLKCYPIPRHDTVYWYQQGPGQDPQFLISFYEKMQSDKGSIPDRFSAQQFSDYHSELNMSSLELGDSALYFCASSPGTPSRQFFGPGTRLTVL.

The chain links TRBV10-3 to TRBJ2-4; a possible D gene is TRBD2 (6 bases). Trimming removed 11 bases from V and 6 bases from J, with 26 bases in between. The CDR3 length is 16 residues. Germline CDR1 reads ENHRY; CDR2 reads SYGVKD. The CDR3 DNA reads as TGTGCCTCAAGTCGGGCGGAAAGGCTGGAGGGAAACATTCAGTACTTC. Protein product: CASSRAERLEGNIQYF.

CDR3 amino acids: CASSWDRTNYEQYF. CDR3 DNA: TGTGCCAGCAGCTGGGACAGGACCAACTACGAGCAGTACTTC. The genes are TRBV5-4 and TRBJ2-7; 8 bases agree with TRBD1. Per the germline V gene, CDR1 is SGHNT and CDR2 is YYREEE (reference sequence). The CDR3 totals 14 residues. J lost 3 bases, V lost 3 bases, and 5 bases had no gene match.